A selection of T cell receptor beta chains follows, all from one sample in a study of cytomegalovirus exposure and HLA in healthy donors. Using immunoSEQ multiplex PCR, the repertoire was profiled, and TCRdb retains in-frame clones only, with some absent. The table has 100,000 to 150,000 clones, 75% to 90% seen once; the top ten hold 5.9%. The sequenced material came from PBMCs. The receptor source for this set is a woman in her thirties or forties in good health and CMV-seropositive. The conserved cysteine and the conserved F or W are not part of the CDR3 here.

cdr3_aa: ASSPMREGRGYEQY
v_call: TRBV7-2
j_call: TRBJ2-7

cdr3_aa: ASSLGQGYTGELF
v_call: TRBV4-1
j_call: TRBJ2-2

cdr3_aa: ASTRPGSSYEQY
v_call: TRBV5-5
j_call: TRBJ2-7

cdr3_aa: ASILRGFSGRAEQF
v_call: TRBV6-6
j_call: TRBJ2-1

cdr3_aa: ASSQDNPQSTQY
v_call: TRBV5-1
j_call: TRBJ2-3

cdr3_aa: ASSQGGTGGTYEQY
v_call: TRBV5-4
j_call: TRBJ2-7

cdr3_aa: SVASGTGIHEQY
v_call: TRBV29-1
j_call: TRBJ2-7

cdr3_aa: ASSAGGSNEKLF
v_call: TRBV9
j_call: TRBJ1-4

cdr3_aa: ASSLGLTSNIQY
v_call: TRBV7-9
j_call: TRBJ2-4

cdr3_aa: ASSQTYTETQY
v_call: TRBV18
j_call: TRBJ2-5

cdr3_aa: ACRSGGAVLEQY
v_call: TRBV30
j_call: NA

cdr3_aa: ASSWGTSGRNEQF
v_call: TRBV28
j_call: TRBJ2-1

cdr3_aa: ASSLGQGSQQY
v_call: TRBV28
j_call: TRBJ2-7

cdr3_aa: ASSSRDRATTAHQPQH
v_call: TRBV9
j_call: TRBJ1-5

cdr3_aa: ASSKTGQTYNEQF
v_call: TRBV6-5
j_call: TRBJ2-1

cdr3_aa: ASSLGGQGNTEAF
v_call: TRBV7-3
j_call: TRBJ1-1

cdr3_aa: ASGERGGVGELF
v_call: TRBV27
j_call: TRBJ2-2

cdr3_aa: ATRDSNYGYT
v_call: TRBV27
j_call: TRBJ1-2

cdr3_aa: ASSLAAGLTYNEQF
v_call: TRBV5-1
j_call: TRBJ2-1

cdr3_aa: ASSQSGTGVGYT
v_call: TRBV4-3
j_call: TRBJ1-2

cdr3_aa: ASSLPTGGNTEAF
v_call: TRBV9
j_call: TRBJ1-1

cdr3_aa: ASSDTGRADTQY
v_call: TRBV6-1
j_call: TRBJ2-3

cdr3_aa: ASSPSGFRNTEAF
v_call: TRBV18
j_call: TRBJ1-1

cdr3_aa: ASSPTGNYGYT
v_call: TRBV6-5
j_call: TRBJ1-2

cdr3_aa: ASSLGSAGVRSYNEQF
v_call: TRBV27
j_call: TRBJ2-1

cdr3_aa: ASSSAGYTDTQY
v_call: TRBV5-1
j_call: TRBJ2-3

cdr3_aa: ASSLGRTSGSRVDEQF
v_call: TRBV11-3
j_call: TRBJ2-1

cdr3_aa: ASSYSTGTVLGEQY
v_call: TRBV6-5
j_call: TRBJ2-5

cdr3_aa: ASSPRLAGGTDTQY
v_call: TRBV7-2
j_call: TRBJ2-3

cdr3_aa: AISESGDGYDEQF
v_call: TRBV10-3
j_call: TRBJ2-1

cdr3_aa: AWMTSGETQY
v_call: TRBV30
j_call: TRBJ2-5

cdr3_aa: ASSQDRTTAETQY
v_call: TRBV4-1
j_call: TRBJ2-5

cdr3_aa: AWSVLGGRAGELF
v_call: TRBV30
j_call: TRBJ2-2

cdr3_aa: AISELGGGLLNEQF
v_call: TRBV10-3
j_call: TRBJ2-1

cdr3_aa: ASSSMGPSTEAF
v_call: TRBV7-3
j_call: TRBJ1-1

cdr3_aa: ASSMKRGGPETQY
v_call: TRBV19
j_call: TRBJ2-5